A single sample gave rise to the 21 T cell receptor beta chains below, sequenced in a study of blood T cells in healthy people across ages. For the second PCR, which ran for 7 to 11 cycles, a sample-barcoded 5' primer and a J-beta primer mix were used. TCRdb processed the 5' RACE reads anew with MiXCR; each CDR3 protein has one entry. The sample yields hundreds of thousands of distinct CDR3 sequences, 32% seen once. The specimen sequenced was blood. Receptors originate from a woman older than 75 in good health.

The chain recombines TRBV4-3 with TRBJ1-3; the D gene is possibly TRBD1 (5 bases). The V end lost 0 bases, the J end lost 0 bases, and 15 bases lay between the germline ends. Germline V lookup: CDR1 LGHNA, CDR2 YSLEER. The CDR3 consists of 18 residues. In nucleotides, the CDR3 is TGCGCCAGCAGCCAAGATCGAGACAGAATCCTCTCTGGAAACACCATATATTTT. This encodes CASSQDRDRILSGNTIYF.

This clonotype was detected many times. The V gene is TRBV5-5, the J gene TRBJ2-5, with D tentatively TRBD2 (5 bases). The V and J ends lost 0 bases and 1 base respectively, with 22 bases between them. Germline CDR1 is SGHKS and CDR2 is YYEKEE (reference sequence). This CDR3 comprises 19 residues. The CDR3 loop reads CASSLGARLRGSIQETQYF. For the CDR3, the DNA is TGTGCCAGCAGCTTGGGAGCTCGTCTTCGAGGGTCGATCCAAGAGACCCAGTACTTC.

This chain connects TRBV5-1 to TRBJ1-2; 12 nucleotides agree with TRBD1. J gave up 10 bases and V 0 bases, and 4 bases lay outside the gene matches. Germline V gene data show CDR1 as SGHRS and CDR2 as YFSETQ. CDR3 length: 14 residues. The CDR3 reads CASSLGGTGGVYTF. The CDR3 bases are TGCGCCAGCAGCTTGGGTGGGACAGGGGGCGTCTACACCTTC.

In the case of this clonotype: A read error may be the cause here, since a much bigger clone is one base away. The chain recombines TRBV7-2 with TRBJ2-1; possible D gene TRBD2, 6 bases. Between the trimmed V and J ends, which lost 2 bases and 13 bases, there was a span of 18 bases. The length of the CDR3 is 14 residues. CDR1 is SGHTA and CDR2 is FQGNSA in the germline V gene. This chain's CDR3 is CASSLYRGGETQFF. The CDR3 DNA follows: TGTGCCAGCAGCTTATATAGGGGCGGGGAGACCCAGTTCTTC.

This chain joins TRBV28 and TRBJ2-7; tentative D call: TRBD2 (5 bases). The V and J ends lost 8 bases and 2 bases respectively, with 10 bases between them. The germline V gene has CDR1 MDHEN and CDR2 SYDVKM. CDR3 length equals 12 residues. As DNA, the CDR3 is TGTGCCAGCGTATCGGAGGCCTACGAGCAGTACTTC. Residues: CASVSEAYEQYF.

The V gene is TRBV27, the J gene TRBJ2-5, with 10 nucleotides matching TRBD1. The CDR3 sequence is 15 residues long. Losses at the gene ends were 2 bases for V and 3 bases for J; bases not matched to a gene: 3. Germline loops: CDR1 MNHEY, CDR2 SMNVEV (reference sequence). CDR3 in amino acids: CASSLGTGVKETQYF. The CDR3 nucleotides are TGTGCCAGCAGTTTAGGGACAGGGGTAAAAGAGACCCAGTACTTC.

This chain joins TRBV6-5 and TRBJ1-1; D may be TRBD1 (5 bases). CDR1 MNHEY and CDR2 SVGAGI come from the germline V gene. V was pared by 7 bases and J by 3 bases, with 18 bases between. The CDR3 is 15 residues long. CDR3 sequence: CASTRGVPDYTEAFF. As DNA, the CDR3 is TGTGCCAGCACCCGAGGGGTTCCAGATTACACTGAAGCTTTCTTT.

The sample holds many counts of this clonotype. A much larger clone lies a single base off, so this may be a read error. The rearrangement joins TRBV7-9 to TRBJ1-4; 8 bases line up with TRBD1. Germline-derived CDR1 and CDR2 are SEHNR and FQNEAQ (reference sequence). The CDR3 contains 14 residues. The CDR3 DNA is TGTGCCAGCAGCGAAGACAGGGGACGAGAAAAACGGTTTTTT. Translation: CASSEDRGREKRFF.

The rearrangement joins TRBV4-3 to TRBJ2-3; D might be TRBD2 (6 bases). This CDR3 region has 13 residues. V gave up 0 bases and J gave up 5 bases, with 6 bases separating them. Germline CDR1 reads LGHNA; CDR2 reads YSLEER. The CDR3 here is CASSQEGGDTQYF. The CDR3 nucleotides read TGCGCCAGCAGCCAAGAGGGAGGAGATACGCAGTATTTT.

CDR3 nucleotide sequence: TGTGCCAGCAATTATACACCGGGACAGGGGGGGAGAGAGACCCAGTACTTC. Amino acids: CASNYTPGQGGRETQYF. V usage is TRBV6-5 and J usage is TRBJ2-7; TRBD1 matches 11 bases. The last part of the DNA fits TRBJ2-5 better; the J call may be wrong. This CDR3 is 17 amino acids long. Germline V gene data show CDR1 as MNHEY and CDR2 as SVGAGI.

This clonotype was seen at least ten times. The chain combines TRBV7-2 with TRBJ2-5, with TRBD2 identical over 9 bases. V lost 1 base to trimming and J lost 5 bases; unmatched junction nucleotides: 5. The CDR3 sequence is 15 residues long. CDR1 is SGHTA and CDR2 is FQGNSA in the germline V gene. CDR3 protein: CASSLGGGADETQYF. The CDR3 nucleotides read TGTGCCAGCAGCTTAGGCGGGGGGGCCGATGAGACCCAGTACTTC.

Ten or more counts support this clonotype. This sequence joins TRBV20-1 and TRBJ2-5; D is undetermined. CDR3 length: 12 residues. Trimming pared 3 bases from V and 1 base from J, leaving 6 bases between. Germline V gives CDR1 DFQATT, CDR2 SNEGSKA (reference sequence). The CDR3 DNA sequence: TGCAGTGCTAGTCCATCCCAAGAGACCCAGTACTTC. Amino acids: CSASPSQETQYF.

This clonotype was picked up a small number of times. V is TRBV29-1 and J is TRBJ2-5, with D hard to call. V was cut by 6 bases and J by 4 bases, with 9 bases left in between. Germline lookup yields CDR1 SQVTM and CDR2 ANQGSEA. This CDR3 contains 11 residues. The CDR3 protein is CSVYKGETQYF. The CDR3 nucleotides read TGCAGCGTCTACAAAGGAGAGACCCAGTACTTC.

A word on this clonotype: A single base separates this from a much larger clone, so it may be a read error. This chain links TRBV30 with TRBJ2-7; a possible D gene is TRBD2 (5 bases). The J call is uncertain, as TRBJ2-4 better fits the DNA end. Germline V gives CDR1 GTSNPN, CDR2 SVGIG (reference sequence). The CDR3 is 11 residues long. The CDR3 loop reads CAWSTGDIQYF. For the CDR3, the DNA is TGTGCCTGGAGTACCGGGGACATTCAGTACTTC.

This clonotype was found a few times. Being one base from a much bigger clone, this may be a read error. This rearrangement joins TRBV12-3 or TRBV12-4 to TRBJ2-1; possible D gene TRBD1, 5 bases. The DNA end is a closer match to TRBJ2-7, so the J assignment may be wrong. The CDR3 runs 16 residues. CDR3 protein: CASSFVVGRSYNEQYF. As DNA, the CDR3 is TGTGCCAGCAGTTTCGTGGTGGGGCGCTCCTACAATGAGCAGTACTTC.

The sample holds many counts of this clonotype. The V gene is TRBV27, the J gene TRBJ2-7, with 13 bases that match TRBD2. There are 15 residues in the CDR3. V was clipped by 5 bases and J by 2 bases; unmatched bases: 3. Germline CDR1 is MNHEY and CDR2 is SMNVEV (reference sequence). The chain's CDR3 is CASSRGTSGAYEQYF. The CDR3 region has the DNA TGTGCCAGCAGTCGAGGGACTAGCGGGGCCTACGAGCAGTACTTC.

CDR3 amino acids: CASSLTSGSRRNTDTQYF. As DNA, the CDR3 is TGTGCCAGCAGTCTGACTAGCGGGAGTCGGAGGAACACAGATACGCAGTATTTT. The chain combines TRBV6-2 or TRBV6-3 with TRBJ2-3; 12 nucleotides match TRBD2. V trimming: 5 bases; J trimming: 2 bases; junction bases outside the gene matches: 11. CDR3 length equals 18 residues. Germline V gene sequence: CDR1 MNHEY, CDR2 SVGEGT.

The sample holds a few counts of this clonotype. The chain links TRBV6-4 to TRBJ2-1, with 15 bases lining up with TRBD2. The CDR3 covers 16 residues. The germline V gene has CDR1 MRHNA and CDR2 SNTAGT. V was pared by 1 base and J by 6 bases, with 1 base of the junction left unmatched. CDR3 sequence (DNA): TGTGCCAGCAGTGACTGGACTAGCGGGGGGGCCAATGAGCAGTTCTTC. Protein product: CASSDWTSGGANEQFF.

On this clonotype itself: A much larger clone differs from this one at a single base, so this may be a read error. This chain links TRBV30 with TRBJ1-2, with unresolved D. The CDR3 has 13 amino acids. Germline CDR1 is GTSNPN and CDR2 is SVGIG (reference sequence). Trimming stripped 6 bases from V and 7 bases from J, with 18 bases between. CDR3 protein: CACRASNLGGYTF. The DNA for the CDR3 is TGTGCCTGCCGGGCCTCTAATCTTGGTGGCTACACCTTC. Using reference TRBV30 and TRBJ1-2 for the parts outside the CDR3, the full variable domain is SQTIHQWPATLVQPVGSPLSLECTVEGTSNPNLYWYRQAAGRGLQLLFYSVGIGQISSEVPQNLSASRPQDRQFILSSKKLLLSDSGFYLCACRASNLGGYTFGSGTRLTVV.

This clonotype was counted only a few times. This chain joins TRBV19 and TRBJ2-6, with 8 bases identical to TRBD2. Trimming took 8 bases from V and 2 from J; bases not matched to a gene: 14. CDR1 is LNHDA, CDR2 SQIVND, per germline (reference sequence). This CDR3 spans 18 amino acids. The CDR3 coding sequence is TGTGCCAGTTCTCCCGGCGGGGGGCATCGCGCTGGGGCCAACGTCCTGACTTTC. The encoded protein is CASSPGGGHRAGANVLTF.

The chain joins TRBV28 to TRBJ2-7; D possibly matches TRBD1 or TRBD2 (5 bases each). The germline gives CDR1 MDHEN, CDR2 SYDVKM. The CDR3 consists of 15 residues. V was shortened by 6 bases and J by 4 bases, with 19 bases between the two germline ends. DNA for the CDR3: TGTGCCAGCAGCCGGGGCGATACCATTTCGTACGAGCAGTACTTC. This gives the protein CASSRGDTISYEQYF. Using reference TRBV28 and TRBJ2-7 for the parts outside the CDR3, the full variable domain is DVKVTQSSRYLVKRTGEKVFLECVQDMDHENMFWYRQDPGLGLRLIYFSYDVKMKEKGDIPEGYSVSREKKERFSLILESASTNQTSMYLCASSRGDTISYEQYFGPGTRLTVT.